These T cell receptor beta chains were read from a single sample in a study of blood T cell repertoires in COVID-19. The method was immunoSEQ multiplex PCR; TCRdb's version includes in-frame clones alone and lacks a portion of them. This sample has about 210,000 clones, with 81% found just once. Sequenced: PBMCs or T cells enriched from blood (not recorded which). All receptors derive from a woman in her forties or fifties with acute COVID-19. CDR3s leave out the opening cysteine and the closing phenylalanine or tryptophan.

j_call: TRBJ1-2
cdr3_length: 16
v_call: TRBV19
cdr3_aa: ASSTLYTGTGSNYGYT

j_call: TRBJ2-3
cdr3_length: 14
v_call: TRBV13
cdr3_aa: ASSFSSGGARDTQY

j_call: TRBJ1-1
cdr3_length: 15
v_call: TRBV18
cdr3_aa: ASSPDRGSPQNTEAF

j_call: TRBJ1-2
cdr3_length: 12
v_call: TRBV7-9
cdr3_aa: ASSEGTAGYGYT

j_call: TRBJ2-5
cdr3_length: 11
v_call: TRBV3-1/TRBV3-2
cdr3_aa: ASSQDLFETQY

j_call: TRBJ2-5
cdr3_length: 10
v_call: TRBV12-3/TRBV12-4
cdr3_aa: ASSPPRETQY

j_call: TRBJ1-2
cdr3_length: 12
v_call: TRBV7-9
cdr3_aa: ASSLARGNYGYT

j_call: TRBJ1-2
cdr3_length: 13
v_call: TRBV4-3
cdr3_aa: ASSQGQGENYGYT

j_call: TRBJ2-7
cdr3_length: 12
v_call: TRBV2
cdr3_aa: ASSEGRGNYEQY

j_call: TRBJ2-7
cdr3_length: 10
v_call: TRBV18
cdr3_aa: ASSPEGAEQY

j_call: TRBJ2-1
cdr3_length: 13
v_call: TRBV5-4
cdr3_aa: ASSRDGGARNEQF

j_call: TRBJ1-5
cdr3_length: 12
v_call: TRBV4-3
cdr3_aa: ASSQDARYGPQH

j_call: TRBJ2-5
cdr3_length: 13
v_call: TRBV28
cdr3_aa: ASSPIGWQGSTQY

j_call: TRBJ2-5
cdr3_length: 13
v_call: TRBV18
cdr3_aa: ASSRETGGAETQY

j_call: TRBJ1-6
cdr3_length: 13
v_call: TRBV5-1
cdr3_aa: ASSLGTSGESPLH

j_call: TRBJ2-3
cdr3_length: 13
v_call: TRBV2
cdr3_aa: ASSLAGATTDTQY

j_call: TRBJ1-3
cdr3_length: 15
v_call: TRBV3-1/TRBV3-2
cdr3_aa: ASSRRGDDGSGNTIY

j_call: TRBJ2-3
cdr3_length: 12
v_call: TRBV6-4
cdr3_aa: ASSDVTGTDTQY

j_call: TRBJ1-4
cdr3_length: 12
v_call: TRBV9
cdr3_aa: ASSKDLTREKLF